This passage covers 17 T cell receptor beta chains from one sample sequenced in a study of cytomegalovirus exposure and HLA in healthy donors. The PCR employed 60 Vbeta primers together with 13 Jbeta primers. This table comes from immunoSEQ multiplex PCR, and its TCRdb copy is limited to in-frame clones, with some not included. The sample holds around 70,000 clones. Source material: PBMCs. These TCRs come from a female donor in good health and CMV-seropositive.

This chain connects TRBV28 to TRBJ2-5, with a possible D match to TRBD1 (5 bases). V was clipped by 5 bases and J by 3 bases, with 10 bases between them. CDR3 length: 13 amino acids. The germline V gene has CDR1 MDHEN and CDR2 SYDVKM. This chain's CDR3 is CASSTPGKETQYF. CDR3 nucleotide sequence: TGTGCCAGCAGTACTCCAGGGAAAGAGACCCAGTACTTC.

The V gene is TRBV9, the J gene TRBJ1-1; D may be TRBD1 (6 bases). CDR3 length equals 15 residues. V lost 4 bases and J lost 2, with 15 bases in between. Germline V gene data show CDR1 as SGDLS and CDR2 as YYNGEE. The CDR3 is CASSPTGQYNTEAFF. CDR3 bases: TGTGCCAGCAGCCCCACAGGACAGTACAACACTGAAGCTTTCTTT.

The CDR3 region is CASSFSGANTGELFF. The CDR3 DNA reads TGTGCCAGCAGCTTTAGCGGGGCGAACACCGGGGAGCTGTTTTTT. This rearrangement joins TRBV7-2 to TRBJ2-2; 8 positions match TRBD2. Per the germline V gene, CDR1 is SGHTA and CDR2 is FQGNSA. The CDR3 contains 15 residues. Trimming at V came to 3 bases and at J to 0 bases, leaving 0 bases not matched to a gene.

The CDR3 loop reads CASRTSGSGANVLTF. CDR3 sequence (DNA): TGTGCCAGCAGGACTAGCGGGAGTGGGGCCAACGTCCTGACTTTC. The V call is TRBV6-1, the J call TRBJ2-6; 12 bases map to TRBD2. Germline V lookup: CDR1 MNHNS, CDR2 SASEGT. The CDR3 covers 15 residues. Trimming cost V 6 bases and J 3 bases; bases outside gene matches: 0.

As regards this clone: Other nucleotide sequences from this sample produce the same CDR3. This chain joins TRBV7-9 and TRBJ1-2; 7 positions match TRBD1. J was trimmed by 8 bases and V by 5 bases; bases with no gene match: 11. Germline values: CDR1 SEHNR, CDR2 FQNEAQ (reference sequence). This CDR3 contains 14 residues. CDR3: CASSLQTGVGGYTF. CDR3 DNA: TGTGCCAGCAGCCTACAAACAGGGGTAGGGGGCTACACCTTC.

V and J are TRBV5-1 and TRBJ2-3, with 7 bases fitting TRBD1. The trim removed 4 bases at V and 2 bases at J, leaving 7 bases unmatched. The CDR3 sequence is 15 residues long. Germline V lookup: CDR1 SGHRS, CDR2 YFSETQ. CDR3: CASSPGTVDTDTQYF. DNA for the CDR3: TGCGCCAGCAGCCCCGGGACAGTCGACACAGATACGCAGTATTTT. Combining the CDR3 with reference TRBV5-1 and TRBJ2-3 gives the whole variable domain KAGVTQTPRYLIKTRGQQVTLSCSPISGHRSVSWYQQTPGQGLQFLFEYFSETQRNKGNFPGRFSGRQFSNSRSEMNVSTLELGDSALYLCASSPGTVDTDTQYFGPGTRLTVL.

The CDR3 DNA reads TGTGCCAGTAGTATCGGACAGGGCTTCTATGGCTACACCTTC. It encodes CASSIGQGFYGYTF. J is TRBJ1-2 and V is TRBV19, with TRBD1 matching over 8 bases. The V gene's germline CDR1 is LNHDA and CDR2 SQIVND (reference sequence). With 3 bases clipped from V and 4 bases from J, the junction kept 4 bases outside the gene matches. CDR3 size: 14 residues.

CDR3 protein: CASSLGLAGGPRADNEQFF. CDR3 bases: TGCGCCAGCAGCTTGGGACTAGCGGGAGGTCCGAGGGCCGACAATGAGCAGTTCTTC. The J gene is TRBJ2-1, the V gene TRBV5-1; 13 nucleotides agree with TRBD2. The junction had 11 bases not matched to a gene; V was cut back by 0 bases and J by 5 bases. CDR3 length: 19 residues. The germline V gene has CDR1 SGHRS and CDR2 YFSETQ.

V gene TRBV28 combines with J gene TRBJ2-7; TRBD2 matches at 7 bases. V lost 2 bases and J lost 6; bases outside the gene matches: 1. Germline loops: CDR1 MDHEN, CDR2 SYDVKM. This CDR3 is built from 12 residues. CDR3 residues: CASSLQRGEQYF. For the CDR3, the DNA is TGTGCCAGCAGTTTACAGCGGGGCGAGCAGTACTTC.

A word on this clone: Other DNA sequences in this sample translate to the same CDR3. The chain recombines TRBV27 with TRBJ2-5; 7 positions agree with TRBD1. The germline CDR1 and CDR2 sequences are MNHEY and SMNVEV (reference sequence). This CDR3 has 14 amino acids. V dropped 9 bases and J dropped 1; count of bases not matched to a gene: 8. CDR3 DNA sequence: TGTGCCAGTAGTCCTGGACAGGTCCAAGAGACCCAGTACTTC. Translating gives CASSPGQVQETQYF.

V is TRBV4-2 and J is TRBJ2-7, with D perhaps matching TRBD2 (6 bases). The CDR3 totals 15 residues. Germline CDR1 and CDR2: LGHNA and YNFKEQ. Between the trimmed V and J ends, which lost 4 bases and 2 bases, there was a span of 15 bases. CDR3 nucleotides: TGTGCCAGCAGCCCATCTAGACTAGTTACCTACGAGCAGTACTTC. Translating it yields CASSPSRLVTYEQYF.

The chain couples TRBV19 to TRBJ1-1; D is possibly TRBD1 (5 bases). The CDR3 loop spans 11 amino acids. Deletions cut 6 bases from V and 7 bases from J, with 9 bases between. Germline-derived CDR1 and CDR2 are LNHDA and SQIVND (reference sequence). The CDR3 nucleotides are TGTGCCAGTAGCCTGGGGGGTGAAGCTTTCTTT. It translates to CASSLGGEAFF.

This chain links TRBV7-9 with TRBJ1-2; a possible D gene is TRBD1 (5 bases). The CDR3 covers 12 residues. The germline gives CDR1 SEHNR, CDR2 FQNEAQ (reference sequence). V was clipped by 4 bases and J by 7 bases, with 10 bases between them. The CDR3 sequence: CASSSHGGGYTF. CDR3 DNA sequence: TGTGCCAGCAGCTCCCACGGGGGTGGCTACACCTTC.

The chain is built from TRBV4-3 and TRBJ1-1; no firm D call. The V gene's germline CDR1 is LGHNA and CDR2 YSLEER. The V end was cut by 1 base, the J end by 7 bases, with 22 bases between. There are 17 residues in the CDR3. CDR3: CASSQASCEVCGGEAFF. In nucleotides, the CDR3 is TGCGCCAGCAGCCAAGCCTCTTGTGAGGTTTGCGGCGGTGAAGCTTTCTTT.

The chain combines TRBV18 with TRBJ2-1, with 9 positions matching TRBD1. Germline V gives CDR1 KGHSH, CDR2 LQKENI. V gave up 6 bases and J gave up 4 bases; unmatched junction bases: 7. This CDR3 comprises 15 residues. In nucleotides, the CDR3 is TGTGCCAGCTCCCCCGGGACAGGGTCTTACAATGAGCAGTTCTTC. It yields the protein CASSPGTGSYNEQFF.

CDR3 bases: TGCAGCGTGGATCGGGGACACACCCAAGAGACCCAGTACTTC. Its translation is CSVDRGHTQETQYF. The chain couples TRBV29-1 to TRBJ2-5; D perhaps matches TRBD1 (6 bases). The CDR3 runs to 14 residues. CDR1 SQVTM and CDR2 ANQGSEA come from the germline V gene. V lost 6 bases and J lost 1, with 15 bases in between.

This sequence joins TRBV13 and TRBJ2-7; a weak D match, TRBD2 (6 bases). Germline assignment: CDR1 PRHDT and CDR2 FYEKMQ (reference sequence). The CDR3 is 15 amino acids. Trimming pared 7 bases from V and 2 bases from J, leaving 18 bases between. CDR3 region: CASTIAPREAYEQYF. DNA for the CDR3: TGTGCCAGCACTATAGCCCCCAGGGAGGCCTACGAGCAGTACTTC.